The source of this T cell receptor beta chain is a study of blood T cell repertoires in COVID-19. Study details: From T cells, B-cell-depleted T cells, or PBMCs came the material, which was cDNA or gDNA.

Generated by immunoSEQ multiplex PCR, the TCRdb table keeps only in-frame clones and is missing some. The sample comprises 70,000 to 90,000 clones, roughly 80% of which are singletons, and 11% rests with the top ten. Between the trimmed V and J ends, which lost 6 bases and 1 base, there was a span of 8 bases. The CDR3 contains 13 residues. Per the germline V gene, CDR1 is SNHLY and CDR2 is FYNNEI. V and J are TRBV2 and TRBJ2-3; D unresolved. The TCR was taken from a man in his sixties or seventies with acute or convalescent COVID-19. Sequencing was carried out using peripheral blood. Here the CDR3 reads CASRMFGTDTQYF. CDR3 in DNA: TGTGCCAGCAGAATGTTCGGCACAGATACGCAGTATTTT.